What follows are 25 T cell receptor beta chains derived from one specimen sequenced in a study of T cells in Graves' hyperthyroidism and ophthalmopathy. RNA transcripts served as the template for amplifying TCR beta CDR3 regions. The study used the HTBI primer set for a first-round RT-PCR of the TCR CDR3. TCRdb ran MiXCR on the multiplex PCR reads and lists one entry per CDR3 protein. The data contain some 620,000 distinct CDR3 sequences, about a sixth of them singletons. The specimen sequenced was blood. These receptors were obtained from a woman aged 25 to 39 with Graves' hyperthyroidism.

This chain uses TRBV7-9 with TRBJ2-1; 8 bases map to TRBD2. Germline loops: CDR1 SEHNR, CDR2 FQNEAQ (reference sequence). V gave up 5 bases and J gave up 3 bases; unmatched junction bases: 12. CDR3 size: 17 residues. The chain's CDR3 is CASSQVGSGGLYNEQFF. DNA of the CDR3: TGTGCCAGCAGCCAGGTGGGCAGCGGGGGCCTCTACAATGAGCAGTTCTTC.

This clonotype was seen only a few times. The chain carries TRBV29-1 and TRBJ2-5; D possibly matches TRBD1 or TRBD2 (6 bases each). V dropped 5 bases and J dropped 6 bases, with 13 bases sitting between them. The CDR3 has 12 residues. Germline V CDR1 and CDR2: SQVTM, ANQGSEA. The CDR3: CSVPGGSKTQYF. For the CDR3, the DNA is TGCAGCGTTCCCGGGGGCTCAAAGACCCAGTACTTC.

This clonotype was detected ten times or more. V and J are TRBV24-1 and TRBJ2-1, with D perhaps TRBD2 (6 bases). Germline V gene sequence: CDR1 KGHDR, CDR2 SFDVKD. The V gene lost 3 bases and the J gene lost 7 bases, with 21 bases spanning the gap. The CDR3 totals 17 residues. CDR3 in amino acids: CATSDRKRAPSQNEQFF. Written as DNA, the CDR3 is TGTGCCACCAGTGATAGGAAGCGGGCGCCCAGCCAGAATGAGCAGTTCTTC.

Many counts were recorded for this clonotype. The V call is TRBV19, the J call TRBJ2-1; 7 bases line up with TRBD2. Per germline, CDR1 LNHDA and CDR2 SQIVND (reference sequence). Losses at the gene ends were 1 base for V and 4 bases for J; bases not matched to a gene: 4. The CDR3 runs to 15 residues. This CDR3 reads CASSIGRERYNEQFF. The CDR3 nucleotides read TGTGCCAGTAGTATAGGGCGGGAGAGGTACAATGAGCAGTTCTTC. Full variable domain (outside the CDR3, taken from reference TRBV19 and TRBJ2-1): DGGITQSPKYLFRKEGQNVTLSCEQNLNHDAMYWYRQDPGQGLRLIYYSQIVNDFQKGDIAEGYSVSREKKESFPLTVTSAQKNPTAFYLCASSIGRERYNEQFFGPGTRLTVL.

This clonotype has a count of ten or more. The gene calls are TRBV5-6 and TRBJ1-2, with D possibly matching TRBD1 (5 bases). Germline CDR1 SGHDT, CDR2 YYEEEE. V was pared by 6 bases and J by 8 bases, with 20 bases between. This CDR3 is built from 14 residues. CDR3 bases: TGTGCCAGCACCCTACTCCGACTTGAGGGGGGCTACACCTTC. This encodes CASTLLRLEGGYTF.

The sample holds many counts of this clonotype. This chain connects TRBV18 to TRBJ2-7, with D tentatively TRBD1 or TRBD2 (5 bases each). Between the trimmed V and J ends, which lost 0 bases and 2 bases, there was a span of 11 bases. The CDR3 spans 15 residues. The germline CDR1 and CDR2 sequences are KGHSH and LQKENI. The CDR3, as DNA: TGTGCCAGCTCACCACCGAGGGCACAGGCCTACGAGCAGTACTTC. It specifies CASSPPRAQAYEQYF.

This clonotype was seen a few times. This chain joins TRBV5-1 and TRBJ1-4, with no clear D. This CDR3 comprises 16 residues. The ends were cut back, 2 bases at V and 0 bases at J, with 11 bases in the middle. In germline, CDR1 is SGHRS, CDR2 YFSETQ. The CDR3 loop reads CASSFQGPATNEKLFF. The CDR3 nucleotides are TGCGCCAGCAGCTTTCAAGGGCCGGCAACTAATGAAAAACTGTTTTTT.

This clonotype was counted at least ten times. This chain joins TRBV20-1 and TRBJ2-5; 11 bases fit TRBD2. Germline assignment: CDR1 DFQATT and CDR2 SNEGSKA (reference sequence). The CDR3 is 14 amino acids. After removal of 5 bases from V and 4 bases from J, the junction contained 6 bases not matched to a gene. CDR3 bases: TGCAGTGCTGATCTAGCGGGAGGAAGAGAGACCCAGTACTTC. It translates to CSADLAGGRETQYF.

This clonotype was recorded at least ten times. This chain links TRBV30 with TRBJ1-4; D ambiguous. V was trimmed by 0 bases and J by 7 bases, leaving 6 bases between them. Germline-derived CDR1 and CDR2 are GTSNPN and SVGIG (reference sequence). CDR3 length equals 12 residues. The CDR3 DNA sequence: TGTGCCTGGAGTGTTCAAGGTGAAAAACTGTTTTTT. Translated: CAWSVQGEKLFF.

Comments on this clonotype: A much more abundant neighbour one base away suggests this may be a read error. The chain links TRBV30 to TRBJ2-7; 11 bases are a match to TRBD2. From germline, CDR1 is GTSNPN and CDR2 SVGIG (reference sequence). V shed 3 bases, J shed 1 base, and the junction held 8 bases outside the gene matches. The CDR3 runs 16 residues. The CDR3 loop reads CAWRRTGTSGSYEQYF. The CDR3 DNA is TGTGCCTGGAGGCGTACCGGGACTAGCGGTTCCTACGAGCAGTACTTC.

This clonotype was detected only a few times. The CDR3 DNA is TGTGCCAGCAGCTTAGTGTCCGGACTCCGGAACACCGGGGAGCTGTTTTTT. Its protein product is CASSLVSGLRNTGELFF. The chain combines TRBV7-2 with TRBJ2-2, with a possible D match to TRBD2 (5 bases). The CDR3 consists of 17 residues. CDR1 and CDR2 (germline): SGHTA, FQGNSA. V gave up 1 base and J gave up 1 base, with 13 bases separating them.

This clonotype was detected a few times. The CDR3 spells CASSLINDNEQFF. In nucleotides, the CDR3 is TGCGCCAGCAGCCTAATCAATGACAATGAGCAGTTCTTC. This sequence joins TRBV4-1 and TRBJ2-1; D is undetermined. CDR3 length equals 13 residues. Germline CDR1 is MGHRA and CDR2 is YSYEKL. The ends were cut back, 4 bases at V and 5 bases at J, with 9 bases in the middle.

The rearrangement uses TRBV6-5 and TRBJ2-7, with TRBD2 matching over 8 bases. Germline CDR1 is MNHEY and CDR2 is SVGAGI. J was trimmed by 4 bases and V by 0 bases; bases with no gene match: 8. CDR3 length: 16 amino acids. The DNA of the CDR3 is TGTGCCAGCAGTTACTCCCGCAAGACTAGCGCGTACGAGCAGTACTTC. Protein product: CASSYSRKTSAYEQYF.

This clonotype was observed a handful of times. This chain connects TRBV20-1 to TRBJ2-3; D is uncertain. The CDR3 has 14 residues. Trimming removed 2 bases from V and 0 bases from J, with 9 bases in between. The germline CDR1 and CDR2 sequences are DFQATT and SNEGSKA (reference sequence). The CDR3 sequence: CSARSGPSTDTQYF. CDR3 bases: TGCAGTGCTAGATCAGGACCCAGCACAGATACGCAGTATTTT.

This clonotype occurred many times. DNA of the CDR3: TGCGCCAGCAGCCGCCCGACTAGCGGGAGGGCCAATGAGCAGTTCTTC. It specifies CASSRPTSGRANEQFF. The rearrangement links TRBV5-1 to TRBJ2-1, with TRBD2 matching over 14 bases. Germline CDR1 and CDR2: SGHRS and YFSETQ. V shed 4 bases, J shed 6 bases, and the junction held 6 bases outside the gene matches. The CDR3 is 16 amino acids.

This clonotype was found many times. The chain is built from TRBV6-2 or TRBV6-3 and TRBJ2-1; possible D gene TRBD1, 5 bases. Trimming left V 7 bases short and J 6 bases short, with 16 bases between. Germline-derived CDR1 and CDR2 are MNHEY and SVGEGT. This CDR3 contains 14 residues. The CDR3 protein is CASTIQESRNEQFF. The CDR3 DNA reads as TGTGCCAGCACTATACAGGAGTCCCGCAATGAGCAGTTCTTC.

This clonotype was counted ten times or more. CDR3 bases: TGTGCCAGCAGTCGAGGGGGAGGGGAGCCCCAGCATTTT. Its protein product is CASSRGGGEPQHF. The chain links TRBV27 to TRBJ1-5; D possibly corresponds to TRBD1 (6 bases). The CDR3 extends over 13 amino acids. The ends were cut back, 5 bases at V and 8 bases at J, with 13 bases in the middle. Germline V gene sequence: CDR1 MNHEY, CDR2 SMNVEV (reference sequence).

This clonotype was recorded a few times. Given a much more abundant clone one base away, this may be a read error. This chain connects TRBV6-1 to TRBJ1-5; maybe TRBD1 (6 bases). Trimming removed 6 bases from V and 6 bases from J, with 9 bases in between. Germline values: CDR1 MNHNS, CDR2 SASEGT. The CDR3 contains 12 residues. CDR3 amino acids: CASSQGTQPQHF. DNA for the CDR3: TGTGCCAGCAGCCAGGGGACTCAGCCCCAGCATTTT.

V and J are TRBV4-1 and TRBJ2-5; weak D call: TRBD2 (5 bases). CDR1 is MGHRA, CDR2 YSYEKL, per germline. CDR3 length: 12 residues. Trimming removed 9 bases at V and 4 bases at J, with 12 bases between. The CDR3 DNA is TGCGCCAGTAGAGACGAGGGAGAGACCCAGTACTTC. As protein: CASRDEGETQYF.

This clonotype was seen only a few times. The V gene is TRBV10-3, the J gene TRBJ2-3, with D unclear. Germline CDR1 and CDR2: ENHRY and SYGVKD. The ends were cut back, 2 bases at V and 5 bases at J, with 17 bases in the middle. The length of the CDR3 is 16 residues. CDR3 protein: CAISEASAYPGDTQYF. CDR3 in DNA: TGTGCCATCAGTGAGGCCTCCGCATACCCAGGAGATACGCAGTATTTT.

The chain combines TRBV11-2 with TRBJ2-7, with 12 positions matching TRBD2. The trim removed 4 bases at V and 0 bases at J, leaving 7 bases unmatched. Germline CDR1 and CDR2: SGHAT and FQNNGV. The length of the CDR3 is 17 residues. The DNA for the CDR3 is TGTGCCAGCAGCTCAGGACTAGCGGGACTCAACTCCTACGAGCAGTACTTC. It translates to CASSSGLAGLNSYEQYF.

This clonotype was recorded at least ten times. Here the CDR3 reads CASRLGLAGYNEQFF. Written as DNA, the CDR3 is TGTGCCAGCAGGCTGGGACTAGCGGGATACAATGAGCAGTTCTTC. This rearrangement joins TRBV6-1 to TRBJ2-1; 13 bases align to TRBD2. The CDR3 is made up of 15 amino acids. Looked up from germline, CDR1 is MNHNS and CDR2 is SASEGT. The V segment lost 6 bases and the J segment 4 bases; nucleotides outside the gene matches: 3.

The chain recombines TRBV13 with TRBJ1-4; no reliable D call. Germline CDR1 is PRHDT and CDR2 is FYEKMQ (reference sequence). This CDR3 region has 11 residues. The ends were cut back, 11 bases at V and 8 bases at J, with 12 bases in the middle. The CDR3: CAGGSEEKLFF. The CDR3 coding sequence is TGTGCCGGCGGATCGGAAGAAAAACTGTTTTTT.

This clonotype has at least ten counts. The chain recombines TRBV7-2 with TRBJ2-1; 10 bases align to TRBD2. The germline gives CDR1 SGHTA, CDR2 FQGNSA. CDR3 size: 14 residues. V trimming: 2 bases; J trimming: 10 bases; junction bases outside the gene matches: 5. The CDR3, as DNA: TGTGCCAGCAGCTTACTAGCGGGAGCCCCCGAGCAGTTCTTC. Protein product: CASSLLAGAPEQFF.

This clonotype has a handful of counts. This sequence joins TRBV12-3 or TRBV12-4 and TRBJ2-3; TRBD1 might be the D (5 bases). This CDR3 comprises 14 residues. The V end lost 3 bases, the J end lost 5 bases, and 12 bases lay between the germline ends. The CDR3 region has the DNA TGTGCCAGCAGTTTCGGGCAGGGAATAGATACGCAGTATTTT. Translation: CASSFGQGIDTQYF.